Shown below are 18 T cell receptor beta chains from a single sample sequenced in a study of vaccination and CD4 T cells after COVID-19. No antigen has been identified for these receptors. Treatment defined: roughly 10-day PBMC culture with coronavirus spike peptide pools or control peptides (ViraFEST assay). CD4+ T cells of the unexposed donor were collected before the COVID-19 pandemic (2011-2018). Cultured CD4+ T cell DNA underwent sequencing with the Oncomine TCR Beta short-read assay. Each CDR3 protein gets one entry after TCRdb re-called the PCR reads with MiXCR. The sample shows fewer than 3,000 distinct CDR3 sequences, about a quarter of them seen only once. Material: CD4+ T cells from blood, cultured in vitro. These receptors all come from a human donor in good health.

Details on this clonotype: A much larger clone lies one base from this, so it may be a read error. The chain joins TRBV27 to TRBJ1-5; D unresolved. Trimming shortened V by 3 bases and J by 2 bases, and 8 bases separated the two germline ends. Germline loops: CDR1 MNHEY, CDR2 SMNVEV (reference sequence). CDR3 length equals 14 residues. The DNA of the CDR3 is TGTGCCAGCAGTTTTACGGACGGCAATCAGCCCCAGCATTTT. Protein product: CASSFTDGNQPQHF.

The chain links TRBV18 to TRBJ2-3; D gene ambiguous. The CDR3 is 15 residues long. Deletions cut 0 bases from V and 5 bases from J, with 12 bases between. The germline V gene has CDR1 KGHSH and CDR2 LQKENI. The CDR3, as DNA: TGTGCCAGCTCACCACCGGAAAGTATCGGAGATACGCAGTATTTT. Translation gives CASSPPESIGDTQYF.

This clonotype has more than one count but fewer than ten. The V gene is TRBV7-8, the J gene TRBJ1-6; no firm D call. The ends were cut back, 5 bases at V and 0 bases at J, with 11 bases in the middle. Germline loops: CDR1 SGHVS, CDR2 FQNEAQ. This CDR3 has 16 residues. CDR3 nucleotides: TGTGCCAGCAGCACAGCGTCCAGCTCCTATAATTCACCCCTCCACTTT. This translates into CASSTASSSYNSPLHF.

This CDR3 is CASSLRQERLYGYTF. The CDR3 region has the DNA TGTGCCAGCAGCCTGAGGCAGGAACGACTCTATGGCTACACCTTC. The chain links TRBV7-2 to TRBJ1-2; D not resolved. V was trimmed by 5 bases and J by 4 bases, leaving 17 bases between them. CDR1 and CDR2 (germline): SGHTA, FQGNSA. The CDR3 contains 15 residues.

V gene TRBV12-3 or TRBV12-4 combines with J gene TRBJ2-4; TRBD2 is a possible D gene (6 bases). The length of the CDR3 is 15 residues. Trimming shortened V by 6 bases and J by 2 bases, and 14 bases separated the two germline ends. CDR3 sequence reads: CASSQWREPKNIQYF. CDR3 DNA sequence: TGTGCCAGCAGCCAATGGAGGGAGCCCAAAAACATTCAGTACTTC.

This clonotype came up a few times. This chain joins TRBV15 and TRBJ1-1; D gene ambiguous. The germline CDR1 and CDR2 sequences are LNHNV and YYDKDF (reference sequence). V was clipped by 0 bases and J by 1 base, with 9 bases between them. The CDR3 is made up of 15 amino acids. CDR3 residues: CATSRDVAENTEAFF. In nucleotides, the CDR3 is TGTGCCACCAGCAGAGATGTGGCCGAGAACACTGAAGCTTTCTTT.

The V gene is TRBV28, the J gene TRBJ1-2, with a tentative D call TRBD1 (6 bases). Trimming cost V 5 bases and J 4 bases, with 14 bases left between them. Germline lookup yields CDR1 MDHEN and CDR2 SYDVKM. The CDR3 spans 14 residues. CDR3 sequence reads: CASSAPDRPYGYTF. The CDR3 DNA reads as TGTGCCAGCAGTGCCCCAGACAGGCCCTATGGCTACACCTTC.

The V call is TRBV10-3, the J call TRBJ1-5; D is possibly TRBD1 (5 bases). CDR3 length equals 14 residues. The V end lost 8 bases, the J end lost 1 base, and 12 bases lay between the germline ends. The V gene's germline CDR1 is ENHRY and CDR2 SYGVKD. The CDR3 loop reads CAIQSGRSNQPQHF. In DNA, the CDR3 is TGTGCCATCCAATCGGGGCGCAGCAATCAGCCCCAGCATTTT.

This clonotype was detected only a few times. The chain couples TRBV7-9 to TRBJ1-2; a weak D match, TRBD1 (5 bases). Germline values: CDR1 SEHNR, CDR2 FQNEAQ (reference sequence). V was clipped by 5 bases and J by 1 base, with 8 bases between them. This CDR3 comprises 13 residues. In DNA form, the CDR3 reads TGTGCCAGCAGCCGGGACGGTAACTATGGCTACACCTTC. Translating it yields CASSRDGNYGYTF.

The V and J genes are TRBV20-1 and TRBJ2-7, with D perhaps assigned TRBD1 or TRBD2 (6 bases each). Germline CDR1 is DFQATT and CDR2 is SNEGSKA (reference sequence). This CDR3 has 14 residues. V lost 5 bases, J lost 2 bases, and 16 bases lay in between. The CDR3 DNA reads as TGCAGTGCTGTTGGGGGCGGGAATACCTACGAGCAGTACTTC. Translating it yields CSAVGGGNTYEQYF.

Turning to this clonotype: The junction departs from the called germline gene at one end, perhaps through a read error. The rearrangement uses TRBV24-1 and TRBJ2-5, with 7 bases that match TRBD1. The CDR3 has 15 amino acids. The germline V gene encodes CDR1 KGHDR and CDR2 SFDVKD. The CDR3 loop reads CTTSDSRGSGETQYF. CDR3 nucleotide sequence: TGTACCACCAGTGATAGCAGGGGGAGCGGTGAGACCCAGTACTTC.

The CDR3 DNA follows: TGTGCCAGCTCACCGGAGGGGGATGGCTACACCTTC. Translation gives CASSPEGDGYTF. This chain links TRBV18 with TRBJ1-2; TRBD1 is a possible D gene (6 bases). The CDR3 contains 12 residues. Germline loops: CDR1 KGHSH, CDR2 LQKENI. V was cut by 3 bases and J by 6 bases, with 8 bases left in between.

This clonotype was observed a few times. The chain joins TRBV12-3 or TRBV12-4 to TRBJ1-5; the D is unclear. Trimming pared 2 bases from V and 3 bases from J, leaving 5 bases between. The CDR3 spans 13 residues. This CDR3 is CASSLSVNQPQHF. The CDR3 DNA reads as TGTGCCAGCAGTTTATCAGTCAATCAGCCCCAGCATTTT.

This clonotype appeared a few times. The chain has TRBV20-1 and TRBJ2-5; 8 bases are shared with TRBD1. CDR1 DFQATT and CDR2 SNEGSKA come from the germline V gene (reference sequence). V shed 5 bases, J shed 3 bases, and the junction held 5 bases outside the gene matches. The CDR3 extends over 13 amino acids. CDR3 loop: CSAPQTGEETQYF. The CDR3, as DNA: TGCAGTGCTCCCCAGACAGGGGAAGAGACCCAGTACTTC.

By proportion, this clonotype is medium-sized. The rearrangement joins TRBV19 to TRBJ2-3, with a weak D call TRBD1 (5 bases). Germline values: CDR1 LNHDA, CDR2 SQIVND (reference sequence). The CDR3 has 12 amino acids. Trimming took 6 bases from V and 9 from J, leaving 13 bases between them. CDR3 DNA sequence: TGTGCCAGTAGAGAAGGGGCTGGGACGCAGTATTTT. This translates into CASREGAGTQYF. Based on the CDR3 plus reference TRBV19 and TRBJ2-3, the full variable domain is DGGITQSPKYLFRKEGQNVTLSCEQNLNHDAMYWYRQDPGQGLRLIYYSQIVNDFQKGDIAEGYSVSREKKESFPLTVTSAQKNPTAFYLCASREGAGTQYFGPGTRLTVL.

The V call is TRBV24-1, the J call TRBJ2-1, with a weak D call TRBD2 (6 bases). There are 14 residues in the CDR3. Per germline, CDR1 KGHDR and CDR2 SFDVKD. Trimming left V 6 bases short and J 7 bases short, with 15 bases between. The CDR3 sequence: CATSPSRRGNEQFF. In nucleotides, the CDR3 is TGTGCCACCAGTCCTTCTAGGAGGGGAAATGAGCAGTTCTTC.

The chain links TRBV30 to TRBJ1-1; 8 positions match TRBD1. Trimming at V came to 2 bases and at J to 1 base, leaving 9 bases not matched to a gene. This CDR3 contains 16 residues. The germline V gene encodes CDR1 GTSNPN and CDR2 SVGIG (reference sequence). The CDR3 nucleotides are TGTGCCTGGAGTCAACCACGGACAGGGACGAACACTGAAGCTTTCTTT. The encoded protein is CAWSQPRTGTNTEAFF.

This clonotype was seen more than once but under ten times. The CDR3 sequence: CASSLLADETQYF. CDR3 DNA sequence: TGCGCCAGCAGCTTACTAGCGGACGAGACCCAGTACTTC. The V call is TRBV5-1, the J call TRBJ2-5; 8 nucleotides line up with TRBD2. CDR3 length equals 13 residues. The germline CDR1 and CDR2 sequences are SGHRS and YFSETQ. The J segment lost 5 bases and the V segment lost 2 bases, leaving 2 bases of the junction unmatched.